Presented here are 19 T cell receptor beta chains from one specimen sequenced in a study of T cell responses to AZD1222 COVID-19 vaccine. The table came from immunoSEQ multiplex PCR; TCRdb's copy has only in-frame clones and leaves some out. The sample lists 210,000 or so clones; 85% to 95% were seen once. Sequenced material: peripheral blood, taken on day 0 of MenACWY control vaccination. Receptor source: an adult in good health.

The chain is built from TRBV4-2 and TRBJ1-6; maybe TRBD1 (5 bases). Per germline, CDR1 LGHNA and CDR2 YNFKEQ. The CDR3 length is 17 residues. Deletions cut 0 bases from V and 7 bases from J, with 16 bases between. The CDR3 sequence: CASSQDRTSGWNSPLHF. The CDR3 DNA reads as TGTGCCAGCAGCCAAGATAGGACGTCAGGGTGGAATTCACCCCTCCACTTT.

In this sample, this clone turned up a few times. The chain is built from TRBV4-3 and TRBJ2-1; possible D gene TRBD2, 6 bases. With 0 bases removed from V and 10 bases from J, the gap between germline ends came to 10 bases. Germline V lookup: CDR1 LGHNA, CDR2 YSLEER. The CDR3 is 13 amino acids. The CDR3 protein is CASSQDEGREQFF. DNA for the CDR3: TGCGCCAGCAGCCAAGATGAGGGGAGGGAGCAGTTCTTC.

The CDR3 reads CATSRVRLGNTIYF. CDR3 in DNA: TGTGCCACCAGCAGAGTCAGACTTGGGAACACCATATATTTT. The rearrangement joins TRBV15 to TRBJ1-3, with D unclear. Trimming shortened V by 1 base and J by 7 bases, and 11 bases separated the two germline ends. Germline V lookup: CDR1 LNHNV, CDR2 YYDKDF (reference sequence). The CDR3 consists of 14 residues.

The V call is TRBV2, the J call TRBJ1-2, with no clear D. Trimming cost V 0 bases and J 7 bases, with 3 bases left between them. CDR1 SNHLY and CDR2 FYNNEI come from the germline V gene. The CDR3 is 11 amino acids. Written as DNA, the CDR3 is TGTGCCAGCAGTGAAGCCCTTGGCTACACCTTC. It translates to CASSEALGYTF. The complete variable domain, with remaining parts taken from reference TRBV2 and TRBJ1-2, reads EPEVTQTPSHQVTQMGQEVILRCVPISNHLYFYWYRQILGQKVEFLVSFYNNEISEKSEIFDDQFSVERPDGSNFTLKIRSTKLEDSAMYFCASSEALGYTFGSGTRLTVV.

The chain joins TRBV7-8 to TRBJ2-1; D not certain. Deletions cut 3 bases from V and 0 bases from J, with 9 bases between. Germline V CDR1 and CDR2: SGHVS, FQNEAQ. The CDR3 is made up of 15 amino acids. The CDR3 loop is CASSFDQSSYNEQFF. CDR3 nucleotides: TGTGCCAGCAGCTTTGACCAGAGCTCCTACAATGAGCAGTTCTTC.

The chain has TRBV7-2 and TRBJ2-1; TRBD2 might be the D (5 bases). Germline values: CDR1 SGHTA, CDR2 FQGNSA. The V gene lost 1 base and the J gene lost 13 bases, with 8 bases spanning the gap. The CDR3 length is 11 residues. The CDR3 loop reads CASSLGSGQFF. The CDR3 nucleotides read TGTGCCAGCAGCTTAGGATCGGGACAGTTCTTC.

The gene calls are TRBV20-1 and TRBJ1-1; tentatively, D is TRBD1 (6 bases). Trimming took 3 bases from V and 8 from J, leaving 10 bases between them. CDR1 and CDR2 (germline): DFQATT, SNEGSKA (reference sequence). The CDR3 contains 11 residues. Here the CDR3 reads CSARDSWEAFF. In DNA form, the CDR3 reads TGCAGTGCTAGGGACAGTTGGGAAGCTTTCTTT.

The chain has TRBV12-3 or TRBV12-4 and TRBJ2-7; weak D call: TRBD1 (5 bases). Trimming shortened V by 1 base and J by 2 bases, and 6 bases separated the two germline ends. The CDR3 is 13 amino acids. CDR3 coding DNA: TGTGCCAGCAGTTTAGGCAGGGCCTACGAGCAGTACTTC. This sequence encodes CASSLGRAYEQYF.

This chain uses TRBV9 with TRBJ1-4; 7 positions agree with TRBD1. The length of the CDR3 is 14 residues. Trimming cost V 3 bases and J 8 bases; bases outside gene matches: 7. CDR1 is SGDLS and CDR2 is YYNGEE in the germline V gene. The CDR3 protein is CASSGGQVDEKLFF. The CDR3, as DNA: TGTGCCAGCAGCGGCGGACAGGTTGACGAAAAACTGTTTTTT.

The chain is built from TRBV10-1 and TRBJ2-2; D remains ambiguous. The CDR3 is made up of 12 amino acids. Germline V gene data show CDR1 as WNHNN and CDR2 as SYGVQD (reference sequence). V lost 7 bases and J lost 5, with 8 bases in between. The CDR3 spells CASKTNTGELFF. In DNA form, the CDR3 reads TGCGCCAGCAAGACAAATACCGGGGAGCTGTTTTTT.

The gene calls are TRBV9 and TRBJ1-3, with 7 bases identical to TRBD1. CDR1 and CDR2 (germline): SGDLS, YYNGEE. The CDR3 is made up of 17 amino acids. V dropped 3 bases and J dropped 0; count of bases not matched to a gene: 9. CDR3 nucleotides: TGTGCCAGCAGCGGGACAACAGGGGATCCCTCTGGAAACACCATATATTTT. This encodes CASSGTTGDPSGNTIYF.

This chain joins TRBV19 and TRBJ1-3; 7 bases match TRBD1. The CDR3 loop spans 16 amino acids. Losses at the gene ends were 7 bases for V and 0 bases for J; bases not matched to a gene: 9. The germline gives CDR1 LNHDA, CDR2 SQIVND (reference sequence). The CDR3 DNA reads TGTGCCAGTACCCTCGAACAGGGGCACTCTGGAAACACCATATATTTT. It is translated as CASTLEQGHSGNTIYF.

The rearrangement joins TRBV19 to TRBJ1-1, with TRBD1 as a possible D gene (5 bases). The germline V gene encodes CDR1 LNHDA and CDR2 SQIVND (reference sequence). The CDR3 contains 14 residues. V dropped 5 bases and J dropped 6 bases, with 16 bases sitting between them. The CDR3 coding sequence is TGTGCCAGTAGTCAAAAAGTAGGCAGGGCTGAAGCTTTCTTT. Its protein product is CASSQKVGRAEAFF.

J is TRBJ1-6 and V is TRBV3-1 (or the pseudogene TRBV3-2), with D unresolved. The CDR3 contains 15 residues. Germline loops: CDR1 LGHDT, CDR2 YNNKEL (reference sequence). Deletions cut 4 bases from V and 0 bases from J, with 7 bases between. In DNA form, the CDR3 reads TGTGCCAGCAGCCGACGGAGCTCCTATAATTCACCCCTCCACTTT. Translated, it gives CASSRRSSYNSPLHF.

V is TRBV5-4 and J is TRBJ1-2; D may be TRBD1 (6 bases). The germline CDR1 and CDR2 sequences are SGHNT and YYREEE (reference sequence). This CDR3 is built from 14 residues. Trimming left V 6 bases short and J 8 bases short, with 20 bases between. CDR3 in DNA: TGTGCCAGCAACTCCGTACAGGGCTTAAGGGGCTACACCTTC. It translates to CASNSVQGLRGYTF.

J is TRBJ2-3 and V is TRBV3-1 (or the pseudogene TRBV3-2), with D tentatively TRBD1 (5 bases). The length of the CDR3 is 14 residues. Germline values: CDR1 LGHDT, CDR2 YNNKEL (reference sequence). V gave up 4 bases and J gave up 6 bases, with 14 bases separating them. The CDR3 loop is CASSLQTALDTQYF. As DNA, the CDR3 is TGTGCCAGCAGCCTTCAGACAGCTCTTGATACGCAGTATTTT.

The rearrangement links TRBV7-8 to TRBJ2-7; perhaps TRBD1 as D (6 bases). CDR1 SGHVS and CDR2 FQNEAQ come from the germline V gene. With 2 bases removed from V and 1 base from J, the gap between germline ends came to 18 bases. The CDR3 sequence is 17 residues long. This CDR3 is CASSLSIGGAGSYEQYF. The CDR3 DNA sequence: TGTGCCAGCAGCTTAAGCATTGGGGGCGCCGGATCCTACGAGCAGTACTTC.

CDR3 sequence: CAQGGQENNEQFF. In nucleotides, the CDR3 is TGTGCTCAGGGGGGACAGGAAAACAATGAGCAGTTCTTC. This chain links TRBV7-9 with TRBJ2-1, with 8 bases identical to TRBD1. Looked up from germline, CDR1 is SEHNR and CDR2 is FQNEAQ (reference sequence). The CDR3 totals 13 residues.

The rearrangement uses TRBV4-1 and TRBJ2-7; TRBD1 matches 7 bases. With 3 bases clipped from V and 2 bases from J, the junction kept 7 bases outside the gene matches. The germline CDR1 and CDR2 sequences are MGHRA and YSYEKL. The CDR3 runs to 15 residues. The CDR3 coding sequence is TGCGCCAGCAGCCAGCAGTGGGACAGAGCCTACGAGCAGTACTTC. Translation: CASSQQWDRAYEQYF.